One and the same sample provided the 14 T cell receptor beta chains below, sequenced in a study of CD8+ T cells in alopecia areata (dated by TCRdb to 2017 to 2018). Reading the label with the study, this specimen's treatment or condition is: oral pan-JAK inhibitor, 5-10 mg twice daily. Libraries were made using the immunoSEQ multiplex PCR assay. To provide template for TCR sequencing, every sample had RNA extracted and reverse transcribed into cDNA. TCRdb's version of the immuneACCESS table is confined to in-frame rearrangements and falls short of the full clone set. An unresolved V gene accounts for under half of the shortfall where checked; the remainder is of unknown origin. This sample gives fewer than 200,000 clones in total; around 58% of them show up just once. The leading ten clones occupy 16% of the sample. Sample: CD4+ T cells sorted from blood, taken at approximately week 60, from a patient treated with tofacitinib. Every receptor here comes from a human donor with alopecia areata.

The rearrangement links TRBV7-2 to TRBJ1-5; D unresolved. Germline CDR1 SGHTA, CDR2 FQGNSA. This CDR3 contains 15 residues. V was pared by 0 bases and J by 1 base, with 7 bases between. Here the CDR3 reads CASSLATGSNQPQHF. CDR3 nucleotides: TGTGCCAGCAGCTTAGCGACGGGGAGCAATCAGCCCCAGCATTTT.

V and J are TRBV5-1 and TRBJ2-7, with TRBD2 as a possible D gene (6 bases). CDR1 and CDR2 from the germline V gene are SGHRS and YFSETQ. Trimming took off 4 bases at V and 5 bases at J, with 16 bases between the two ends. The CDR3 is 14 amino acids. CDR3 sequence (DNA): TGCGCCAGCAGCGGGGACTCGCTCTACGACGAGCAGTACTTC. Its translation: CASSGDSLYDEQYF.

The chain combines TRBV15 with TRBJ1-2; 7 nucleotides line up with TRBD1. CDR3 length: 18 residues. Germline V gives CDR1 LNHNV, CDR2 YYDKDF (reference sequence). V dropped 0 bases and J dropped 1; count of bases not matched to a gene: 11. In nucleotides, the CDR3 is TGTGCCACCAGCAGAGAAATTCCGGGACAGTCTATTAACTATGGCTACACCTTC. It specifies CATSREIPGQSINYGYTF.

The table lists this clone with a few counts. V is TRBV2 and J is TRBJ2-5; D not resolved. Germline assignment: CDR1 SNHLY and CDR2 FYNNEI. The CDR3 contains 12 residues. Trimming took off 8 bases at V and 5 bases at J, with 12 bases between the two ends. CDR3 residues: CASLLLLETQYF. The CDR3 region has the DNA TGTGCCAGCTTACTCCTCCTTGAGACCCAGTACTTC. Full variable domain (remainder filled in from reference TRBV2 and TRBJ2-5): EPEVTQTPSHQVTQMGQEVILRCVPISNHLYFYWYRQILGQKVEFLVSFYNNEISEKSEIFDDQFSVERPDGSNFTLKIRSTKLEDSAMYFCASLLLLETQYFGPGTRLLVL.

V gene TRBV11-1 combines with J gene TRBJ1-1; a weak D match, TRBD1 (5 bases). CDR1 and CDR2 (germline): SGHAT, FQDESV (reference sequence). V gave up 5 bases and J gave up 0 bases, with 13 bases separating them. CDR3 length: 15 residues. CDR3 residues: CASSRRLGLNTEAFF. In DNA, the CDR3 is TGTGCCAGCAGCCGACGGCTGGGGCTGAACACTGAAGCTTTCTTT. Full variable domain (missing parts from reference TRBV11-1 and TRBJ1-1): EAEVAQSPRYKITEKSQAVAFWCDPISGHATLYWYRQILGQGPELLVQFQDESVVDDSQLPKDRFSAERLKGVDSTLKIQPAELGDSAMYLCASSRRLGLNTEAFFGQGTRLTVV.

V is TRBV30 and J is TRBJ1-5; D gene ambiguous. The germline CDR1 and CDR2 sequences are GTSNPN and SVGIG (reference sequence). The CDR3 loop spans 15 amino acids. V lost 2 bases to trimming and J lost 2 bases, with 13 bases between them. Here the CDR3 reads CAWSKGGWRNQPQHF. In nucleotides, the CDR3 is TGTGCCTGGAGTAAGGGAGGGTGGCGCAATCAGCCCCAGCATTTT.

V and J are TRBV2 and TRBJ2-3; D is unresolved. V gave up 6 bases and J gave up 2 bases, with 6 bases separating them. CDR3 size: 12 residues. The germline CDR1 and CDR2 sequences are SNHLY and FYNNEI. CDR3 sequence (DNA): TGTGCCAGCAGGTCAGACACAGATACGCAGTATTTT. Translated: CASRSDTDTQYF. The full variable domain, rest sourced from reference TRBV2 and TRBJ2-3, is EPEVTQTPSHQVTQMGQEVILRCVPISNHLYFYWYRQILGQKVEFLVSFYNNEISEKSEIFDDQFSVERPDGSNFTLKIRSTKLEDSAMYFCASRSDTDTQYFGPGTRLTVL.

In DNA, the CDR3 is TGCGCCAGCAGCTTACAGGGAGGATTAGGGAACACTGAAGCTTTCTTT. As protein: CASSLQGGLGNTEAFF. The gene calls are TRBV5-1 and TRBJ1-1, with D tentatively TRBD1 (6 bases). Trimming removed 2 bases from V and 1 base from J, with 15 bases in between. Germline assignment: CDR1 SGHRS and CDR2 YFSETQ. The CDR3 is 16 amino acids.

The rearrangement links TRBV6-1 to TRBJ2-1; D is possibly TRBD1 (7 bases). This CDR3 contains 20 residues. V was trimmed by 0 bases and J by 4 bases, leaving 25 bases between them. Looked up from germline, CDR1 is MNHNS and CDR2 is SASEGT. CDR3 amino acids: CASSEAPRQGVGGKYNEQFF. CDR3 nucleotide sequence: TGTGCCAGCAGTGAAGCGCCCCGGCAGGGGGTAGGGGGGAAGTACAATGAGCAGTTCTTC.

The genes are TRBV9 and TRBJ2-1; D is possibly TRBD1 or TRBD2 (5 bases each). The V end was cut by 9 bases, the J end by 5 bases, with 21 bases between. CDR3 length equals 15 residues. Looked up from germline, CDR1 is SGDLS and CDR2 is YYNGEE. The CDR3 spells CATSGDSFGDNEQFF. The CDR3 DNA follows: TGTGCCACGAGCGGCGACAGTTTCGGGGACAATGAGCAGTTCTTC.

This chain connects TRBV4-2 to TRBJ1-1; D is uncertain. V was shortened by 0 bases and J by 1 base, with 3 bases between the two germline ends. The CDR3 is made up of 13 amino acids. CDR1 and CDR2 (germline): LGHNA, YNFKEQ. The CDR3 DNA reads as TGTGCCAGCAGCCAAGATAGGAACACTGAAGCTTTCTTT. It is translated as CASSQDRNTEAFF.

This clone has just a few counts. V is TRBV30 and J is TRBJ1-6, with D uncertain. V was pared by 5 bases and J by 7 bases, with 15 bases between. In germline, CDR1 is GTSNPN, CDR2 SVGIG (reference sequence). CDR3 length: 14 amino acids. The CDR3 loop reads CAWGKDSGNSPLHF. The CDR3 nucleotides read TGTGCCTGGGGAAAAGATTCGGGGAATTCACCCCTCCACTTT.

This chain uses TRBV25-1 with TRBJ2-6, with D perhaps matching TRBD1 (5 bases). Germline V gene data show CDR1 as MGHDK and CDR2 as SYGVNS. The V end lost 2 bases, the J end lost 1 base, and 9 bases lay between the germline ends. The CDR3 loop spans 16 amino acids. Here the CDR3 reads CASSEIRASGANVLTF. CDR3 in DNA: TGTGCCAGCAGTGAAATCAGGGCGTCTGGGGCCAACGTCCTGACTTTC.

V is TRBV6-6 and J is TRBJ2-5; D is uncertain. Germline V gene lookup returns CDR1 MNHNY and CDR2 SVGAGI (reference sequence). The V end lost 2 bases, the J end lost 2 bases, and 0 bases lay between the germline ends. The CDR3 extends over 11 amino acids. The CDR3 reads CASSYQETQYF. The CDR3 DNA reads as TGTGCCAGCAGTTACCAAGAGACCCAGTACTTC.